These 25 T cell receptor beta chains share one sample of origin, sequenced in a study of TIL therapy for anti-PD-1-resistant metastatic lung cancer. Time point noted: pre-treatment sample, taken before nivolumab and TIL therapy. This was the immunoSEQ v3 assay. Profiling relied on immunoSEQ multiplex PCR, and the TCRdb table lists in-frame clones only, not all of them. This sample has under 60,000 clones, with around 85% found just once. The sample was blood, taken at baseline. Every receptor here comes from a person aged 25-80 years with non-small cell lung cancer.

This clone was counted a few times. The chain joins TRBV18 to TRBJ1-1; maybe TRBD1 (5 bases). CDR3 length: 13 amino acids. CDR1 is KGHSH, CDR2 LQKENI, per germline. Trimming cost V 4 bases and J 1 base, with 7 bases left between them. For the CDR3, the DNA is TGTGCCAGCTCACGGGACTGGAACACTGAAGCTTTCTTT. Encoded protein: CASSRDWNTEAFF.

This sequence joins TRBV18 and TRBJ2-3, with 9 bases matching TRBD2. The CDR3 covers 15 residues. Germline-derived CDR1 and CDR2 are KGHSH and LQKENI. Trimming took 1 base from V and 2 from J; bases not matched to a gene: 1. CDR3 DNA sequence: TGTGCCAGCTCACCACTAGCGGGAGACACAGATACGCAGTATTTT. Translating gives CASSPLAGDTDTQYF.

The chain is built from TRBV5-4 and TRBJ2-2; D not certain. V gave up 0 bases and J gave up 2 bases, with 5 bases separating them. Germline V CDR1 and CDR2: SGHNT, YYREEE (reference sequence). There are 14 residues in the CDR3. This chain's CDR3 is CASSLVANTGELFF. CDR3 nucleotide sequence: TGTGCCAGCAGCTTGGTGGCCAACACCGGGGAGCTGTTTTTT.

CDR3 DNA: TGCGCCAGCACAAACGGCGGAACCTACGAGCAGTACTTC. This encodes CASTNGGTYEQYF. This chain links TRBV5-1 with TRBJ2-7; D is unclear. CDR1 is SGHRS and CDR2 is YFSETQ in the germline V gene. This CDR3 comprises 13 residues. V lost 6 bases and J lost 2, with 12 bases in between.

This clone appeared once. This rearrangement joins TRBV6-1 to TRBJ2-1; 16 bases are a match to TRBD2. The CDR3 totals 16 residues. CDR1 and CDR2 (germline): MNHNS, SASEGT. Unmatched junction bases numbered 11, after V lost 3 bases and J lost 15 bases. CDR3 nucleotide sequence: TGTGCCAGCAGTGACCCCGGGACTAGCGGGGGGGCCCGGTCGTTCTTC. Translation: CASSDPGTSGGARSFF.

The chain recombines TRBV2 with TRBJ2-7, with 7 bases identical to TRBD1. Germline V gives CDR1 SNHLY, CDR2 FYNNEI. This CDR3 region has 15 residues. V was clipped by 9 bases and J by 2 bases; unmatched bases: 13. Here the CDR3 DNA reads TGTGCCAGAAACAGCCCAGGGGGTCCCCCCTACGAGCAGTACTTC. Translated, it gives CARNSPGGPPYEQYF.

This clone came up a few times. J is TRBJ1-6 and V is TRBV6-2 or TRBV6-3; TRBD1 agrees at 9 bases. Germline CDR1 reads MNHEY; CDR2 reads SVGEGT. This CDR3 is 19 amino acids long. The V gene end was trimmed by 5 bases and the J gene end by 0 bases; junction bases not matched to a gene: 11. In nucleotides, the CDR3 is TGTGCCAGCAGTCCACCTCCGGGACAGGGACTCTCCTATAATTCACCCCTCCACTTT. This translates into CASSPPPGQGLSYNSPLHF.

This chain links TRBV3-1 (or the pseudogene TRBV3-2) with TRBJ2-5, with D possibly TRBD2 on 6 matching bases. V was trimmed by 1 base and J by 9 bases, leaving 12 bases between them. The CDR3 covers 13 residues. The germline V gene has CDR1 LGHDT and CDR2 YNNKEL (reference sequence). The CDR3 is CASSQGPSVAQYF. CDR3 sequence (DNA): TGTGCCAGCAGCCAAGGTCCTAGCGTGGCCCAGTACTTC.

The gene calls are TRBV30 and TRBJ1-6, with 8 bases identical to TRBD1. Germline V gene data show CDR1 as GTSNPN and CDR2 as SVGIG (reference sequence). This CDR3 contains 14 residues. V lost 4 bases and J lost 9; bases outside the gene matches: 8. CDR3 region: CAWKKQGDGSPLHF. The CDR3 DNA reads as TGTGCCTGGAAGAAACAGGGGGATGGTTCACCCCTCCACTTT.

As DNA, the CDR3 is TGTGCCACCAGTGATTTCAGGGGGCTTACCGGGGAGCTGTTTTTT. It encodes CATSDFRGLTGELFF. The chain links TRBV24-1 to TRBJ2-2; 8 bases line up with TRBD1. V lost 1 base to trimming and J lost 5 bases; unmatched junction nucleotides: 2. The CDR3 runs 15 residues. The germline CDR1 and CDR2 sequences are KGHDR and SFDVKD.

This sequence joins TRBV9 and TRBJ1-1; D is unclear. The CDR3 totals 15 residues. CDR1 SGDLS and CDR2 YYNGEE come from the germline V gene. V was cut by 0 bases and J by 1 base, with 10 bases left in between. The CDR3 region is CASSVVESPNTEAFF. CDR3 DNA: TGTGCCAGCAGCGTAGTCGAATCCCCGAACACTGAAGCTTTCTTT. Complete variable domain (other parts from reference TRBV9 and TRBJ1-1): DSGVTQTPKHLITATGQRVTLRCSPRSGDLSVYWYQQSLDQGLQFLIQYYNGEERAKGNILERFSAQQFPDLHSELNLSSLELGDSALYFCASSVVESPNTEAFFGQGTRLTVV.

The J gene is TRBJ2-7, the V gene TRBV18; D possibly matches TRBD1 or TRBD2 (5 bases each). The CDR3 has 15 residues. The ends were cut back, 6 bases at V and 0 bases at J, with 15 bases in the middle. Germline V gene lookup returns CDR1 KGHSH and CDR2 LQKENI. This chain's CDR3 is CASSPRDLGSYEQYF. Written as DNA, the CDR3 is TGTGCCAGCTCTCCCCGGGACCTCGGCTCCTACGAGCAGTACTTC.

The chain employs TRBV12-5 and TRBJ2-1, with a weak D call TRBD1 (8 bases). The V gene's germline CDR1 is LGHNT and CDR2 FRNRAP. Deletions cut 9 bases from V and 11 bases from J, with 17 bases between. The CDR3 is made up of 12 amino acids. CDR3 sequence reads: CASRAGQDQQFF. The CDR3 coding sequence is TGTGCTAGCAGAGCGGGACAGGATCAGCAGTTCTTC.

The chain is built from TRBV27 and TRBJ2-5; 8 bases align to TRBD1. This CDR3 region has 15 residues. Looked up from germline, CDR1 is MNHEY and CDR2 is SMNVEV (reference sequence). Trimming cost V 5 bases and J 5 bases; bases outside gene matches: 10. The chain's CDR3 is CASSPIQGEGETQYF. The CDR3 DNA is TGTGCCAGCAGTCCCATACAGGGGGAAGGGGAGACCCAGTACTTC.

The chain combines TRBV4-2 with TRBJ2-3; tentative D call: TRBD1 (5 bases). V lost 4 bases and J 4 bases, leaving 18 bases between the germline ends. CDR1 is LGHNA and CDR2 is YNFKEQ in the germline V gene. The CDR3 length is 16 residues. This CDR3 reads CASSPYGVRGADTQYF. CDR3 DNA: TGTGCCAGCAGCCCTTATGGGGTAAGGGGCGCAGATACGCAGTATTTT.

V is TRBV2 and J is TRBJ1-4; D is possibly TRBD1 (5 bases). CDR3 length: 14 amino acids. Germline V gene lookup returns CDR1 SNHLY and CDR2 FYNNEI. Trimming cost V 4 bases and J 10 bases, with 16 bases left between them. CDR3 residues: CASSGVGTGGKLFF. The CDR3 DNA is TGTGCCAGCAGTGGCGTGGGAACCGGGGGAAAACTGTTTTTT.

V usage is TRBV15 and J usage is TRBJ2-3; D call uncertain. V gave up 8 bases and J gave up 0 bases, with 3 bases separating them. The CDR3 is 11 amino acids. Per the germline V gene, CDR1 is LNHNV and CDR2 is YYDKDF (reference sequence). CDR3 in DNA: TGTGCCACCCTAAGCACAGATACGCAGTATTTT. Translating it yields CATLSTDTQYF.

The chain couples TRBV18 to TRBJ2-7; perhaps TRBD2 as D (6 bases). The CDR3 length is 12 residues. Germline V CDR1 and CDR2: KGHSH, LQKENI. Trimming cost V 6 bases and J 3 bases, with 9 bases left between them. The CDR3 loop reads CASSYGGYEQYF. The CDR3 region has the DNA TGTGCCAGCTCTTACGGGGGCTACGAGCAGTACTTC.

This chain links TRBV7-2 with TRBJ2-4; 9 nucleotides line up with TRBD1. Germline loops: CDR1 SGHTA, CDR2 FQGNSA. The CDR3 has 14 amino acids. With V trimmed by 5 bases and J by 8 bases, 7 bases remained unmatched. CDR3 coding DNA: TGTGCCAGCAGCAGTACAGGGGGCTGGGACATTCAGTACTTC. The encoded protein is CASSSTGGWDIQYF.

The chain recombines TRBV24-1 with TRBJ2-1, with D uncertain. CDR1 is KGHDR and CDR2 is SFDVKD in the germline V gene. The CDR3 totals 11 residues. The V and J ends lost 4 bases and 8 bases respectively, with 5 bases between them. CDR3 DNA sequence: TGTGCCACCAGTGACTCCTATGAGCAGTTCTTC. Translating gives CATSDSYEQFF.

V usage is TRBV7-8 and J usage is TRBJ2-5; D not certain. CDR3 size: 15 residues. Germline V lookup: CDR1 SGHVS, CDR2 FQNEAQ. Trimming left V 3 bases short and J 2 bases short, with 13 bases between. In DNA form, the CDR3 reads TGTGCCAGCAGCTTTACTACACCCGATCAAGAGACCCAGTACTTC. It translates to CASSFTTPDQETQYF.

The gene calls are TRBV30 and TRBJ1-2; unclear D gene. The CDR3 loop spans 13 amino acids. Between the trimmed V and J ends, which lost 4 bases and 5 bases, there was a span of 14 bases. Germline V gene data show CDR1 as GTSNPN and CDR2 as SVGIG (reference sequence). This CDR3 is CAWIGKVGYGYTF. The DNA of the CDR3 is TGTGCCTGGATAGGAAAGGTGGGGTATGGCTACACCTTC.

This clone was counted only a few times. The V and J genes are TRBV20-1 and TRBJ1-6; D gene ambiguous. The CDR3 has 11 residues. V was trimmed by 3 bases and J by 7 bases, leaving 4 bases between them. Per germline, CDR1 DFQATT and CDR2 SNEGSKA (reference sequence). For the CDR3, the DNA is TGCAGTGCTAGGCTAAATTCACCCCTCCACTTT. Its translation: CSARLNSPLHF.

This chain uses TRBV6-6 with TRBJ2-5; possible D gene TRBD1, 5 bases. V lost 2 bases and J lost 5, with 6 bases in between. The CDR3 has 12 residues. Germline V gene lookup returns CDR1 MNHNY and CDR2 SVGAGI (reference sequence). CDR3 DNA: TGTGCCAGCAGTTACGCAGGGGAGACCCAGTACTTC. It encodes CASSYAGETQYF.

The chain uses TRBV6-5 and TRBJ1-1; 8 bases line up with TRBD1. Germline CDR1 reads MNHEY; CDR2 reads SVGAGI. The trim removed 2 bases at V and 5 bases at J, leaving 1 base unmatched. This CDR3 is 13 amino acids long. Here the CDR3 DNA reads TGTGCCAGCAGTTACGGGGACAGGACTGAAGCTTTCTTT. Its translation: CASSYGDRTEAFF.